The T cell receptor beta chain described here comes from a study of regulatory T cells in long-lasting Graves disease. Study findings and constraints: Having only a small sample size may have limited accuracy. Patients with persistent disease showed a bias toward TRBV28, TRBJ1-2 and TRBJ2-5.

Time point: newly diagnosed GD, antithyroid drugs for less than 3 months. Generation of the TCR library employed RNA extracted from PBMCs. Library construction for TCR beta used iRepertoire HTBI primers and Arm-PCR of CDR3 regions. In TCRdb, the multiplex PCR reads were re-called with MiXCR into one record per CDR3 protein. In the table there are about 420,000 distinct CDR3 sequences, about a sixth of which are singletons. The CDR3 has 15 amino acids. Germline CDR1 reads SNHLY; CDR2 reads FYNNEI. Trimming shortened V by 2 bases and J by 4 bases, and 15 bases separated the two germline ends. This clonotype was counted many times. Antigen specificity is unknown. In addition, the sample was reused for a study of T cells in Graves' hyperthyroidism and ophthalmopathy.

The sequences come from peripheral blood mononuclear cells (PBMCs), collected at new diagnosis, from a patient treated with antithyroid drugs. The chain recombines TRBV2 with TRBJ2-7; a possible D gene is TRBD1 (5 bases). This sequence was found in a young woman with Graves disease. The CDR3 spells CASSETQVGLYEQYF. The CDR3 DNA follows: TGTGCCAGCAGTGAAACACAGGTCGGGCTTTACGAGCAGTACTTC. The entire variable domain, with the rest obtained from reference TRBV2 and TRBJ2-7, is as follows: EPEVTQTPSHQVTQMGQEVILRCVPISNHLYFYWYRQILGQKVEFLVSFYNNEISEKSEIFDDQFSVERPDGSNFTLKIRSTKLEDSAMYFCASSETQVGLYEQYFGPGTRLTVT.